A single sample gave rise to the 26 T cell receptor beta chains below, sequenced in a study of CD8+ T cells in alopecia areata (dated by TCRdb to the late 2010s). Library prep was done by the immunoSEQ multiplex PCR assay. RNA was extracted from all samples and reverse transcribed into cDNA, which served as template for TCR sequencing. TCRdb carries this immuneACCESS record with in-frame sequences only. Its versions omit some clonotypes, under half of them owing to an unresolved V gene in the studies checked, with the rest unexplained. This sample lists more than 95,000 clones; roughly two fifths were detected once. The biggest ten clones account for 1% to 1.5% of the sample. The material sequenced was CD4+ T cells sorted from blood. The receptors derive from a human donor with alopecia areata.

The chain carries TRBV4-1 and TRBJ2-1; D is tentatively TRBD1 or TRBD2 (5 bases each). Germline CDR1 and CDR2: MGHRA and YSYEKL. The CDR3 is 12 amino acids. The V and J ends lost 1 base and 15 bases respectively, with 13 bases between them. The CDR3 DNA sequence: TGCGCCAGCAGCCAAGGGGGGATTCGTGTGTTCTTC. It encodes CASSQGGIRVFF.

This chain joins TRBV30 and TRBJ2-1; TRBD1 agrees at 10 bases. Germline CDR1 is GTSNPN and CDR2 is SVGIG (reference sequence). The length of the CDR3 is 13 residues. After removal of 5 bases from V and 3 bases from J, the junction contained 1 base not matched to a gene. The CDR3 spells CAWGQGDYNEQFF. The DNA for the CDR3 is TGTGCCTGGGGACAGGGGGACTACAATGAGCAGTTCTTC.

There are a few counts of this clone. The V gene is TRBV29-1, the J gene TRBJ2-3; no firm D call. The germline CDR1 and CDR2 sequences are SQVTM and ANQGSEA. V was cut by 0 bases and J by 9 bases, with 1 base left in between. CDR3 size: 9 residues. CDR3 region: CSVEDTQYF. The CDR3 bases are TGCAGCGTTGAAGACACGCAGTATTTT.

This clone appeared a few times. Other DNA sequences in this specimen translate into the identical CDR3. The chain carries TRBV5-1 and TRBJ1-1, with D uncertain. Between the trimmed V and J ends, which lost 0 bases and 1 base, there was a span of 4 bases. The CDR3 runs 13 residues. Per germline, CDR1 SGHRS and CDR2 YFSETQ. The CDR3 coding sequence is TGCGCCAGCAGCTTGGGTGGGAACACTGAAGCTTTCTTT. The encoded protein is CASSLGGNTEAFF.

For the CDR3, the DNA is TGTGCCTGGAGTGGACAGGGGGCAGCAGGGGCCAACGTCCTGACTTTC. Translation: CAWSGQGAAGANVLTF. The chain employs TRBV30 and TRBJ2-6; 10 bases align to TRBD1. The V segment lost 1 base and the J segment 4 bases; nucleotides outside the gene matches: 4. CDR1 is GTSNPN and CDR2 is SVGIG in the germline V gene (reference sequence). The CDR3 runs 16 residues.

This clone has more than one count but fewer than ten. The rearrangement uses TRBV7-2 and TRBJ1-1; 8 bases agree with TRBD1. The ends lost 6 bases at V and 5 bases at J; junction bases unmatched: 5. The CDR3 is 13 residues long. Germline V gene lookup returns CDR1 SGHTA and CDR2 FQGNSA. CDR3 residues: CASSLDRDTEAFF. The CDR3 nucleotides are TGTGCCAGCAGTTTGGACAGGGATACTGAAGCTTTCTTT.

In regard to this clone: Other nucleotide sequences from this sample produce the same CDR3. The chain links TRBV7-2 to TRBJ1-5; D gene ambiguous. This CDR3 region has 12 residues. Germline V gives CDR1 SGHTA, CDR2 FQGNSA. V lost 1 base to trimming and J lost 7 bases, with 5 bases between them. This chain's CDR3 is CASSLVGQPQHF. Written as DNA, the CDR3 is TGTGCCAGCAGCTTAGTGGGACAGCCCCAGCATTTT.

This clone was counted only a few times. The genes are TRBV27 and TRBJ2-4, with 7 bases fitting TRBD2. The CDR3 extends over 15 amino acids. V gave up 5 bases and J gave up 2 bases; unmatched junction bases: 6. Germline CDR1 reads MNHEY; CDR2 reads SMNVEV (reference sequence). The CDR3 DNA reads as TGTGCCAGCAGTGCCCACGGGGGGACCAAAAACATTCAGTACTTC. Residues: CASSAHGGTKNIQYF.

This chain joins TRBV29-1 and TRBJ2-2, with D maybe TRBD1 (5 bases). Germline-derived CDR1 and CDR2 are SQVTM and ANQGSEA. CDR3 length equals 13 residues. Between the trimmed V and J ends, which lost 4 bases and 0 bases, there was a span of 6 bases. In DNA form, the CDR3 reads TGCAGCGTTGGACAGCCGAACACCGGGGAGCTGTTTTTT. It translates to CSVGQPNTGELFF.

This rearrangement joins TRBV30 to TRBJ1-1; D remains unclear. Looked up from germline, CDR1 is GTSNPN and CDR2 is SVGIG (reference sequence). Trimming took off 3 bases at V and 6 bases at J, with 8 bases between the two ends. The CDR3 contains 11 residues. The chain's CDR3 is CAWRGSAEAFF. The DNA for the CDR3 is TGTGCCTGGAGGGGCAGCGCTGAAGCTTTCTTT.

The CDR3 reads CASSLVLFSYEQYF. The CDR3 DNA reads as TGTGCCAGCAGCTTAGTCCTGTTCTCCTACGAGCAGTACTTC. V gene TRBV7-2 combines with J gene TRBJ2-7; unclear D gene. The CDR3 covers 14 residues. V lost 1 base and J 0 bases, leaving 7 bases between the germline ends. From germline, CDR1 is SGHTA and CDR2 FQGNSA.

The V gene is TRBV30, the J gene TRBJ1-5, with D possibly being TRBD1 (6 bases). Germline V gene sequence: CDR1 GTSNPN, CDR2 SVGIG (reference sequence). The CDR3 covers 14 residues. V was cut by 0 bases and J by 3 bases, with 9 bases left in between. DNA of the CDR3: TGTGCCTGGAGTGTGTCAGGGGCCAATCAGCCCCAGCATTTT. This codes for CAWSVSGANQPQHF.

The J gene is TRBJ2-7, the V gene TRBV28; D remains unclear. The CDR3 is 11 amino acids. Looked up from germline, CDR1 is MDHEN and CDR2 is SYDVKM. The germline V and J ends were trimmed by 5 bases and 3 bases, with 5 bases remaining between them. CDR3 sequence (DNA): TGTGCCAGCAGTCGCTTCTACGAGCAGTACTTC. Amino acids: CASSRFYEQYF. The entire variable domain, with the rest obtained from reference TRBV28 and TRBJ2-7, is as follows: DVKVTQSSRYLVKRTGEKVFLECVQDMDHENMFWYRQDPGLGLRLIYFSYDVKMKEKGDIPEGYSVSREKKERFSLILESASTNQTSMYLCASSRFYEQYFGPGTRLTVT.

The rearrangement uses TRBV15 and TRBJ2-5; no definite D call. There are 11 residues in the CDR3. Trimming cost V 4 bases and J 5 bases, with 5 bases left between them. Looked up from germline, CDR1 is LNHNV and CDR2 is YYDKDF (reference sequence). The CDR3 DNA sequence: TGTGCCACCAGCAAGAGGGAGACCCAGTACTTC. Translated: CATSKRETQYF.

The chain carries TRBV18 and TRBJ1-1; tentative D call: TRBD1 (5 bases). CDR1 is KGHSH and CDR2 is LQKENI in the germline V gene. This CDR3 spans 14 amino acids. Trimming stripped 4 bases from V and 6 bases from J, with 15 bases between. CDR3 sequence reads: CASSRRWGAPEAFF. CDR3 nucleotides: TGTGCCAGCTCACGGCGTTGGGGCGCCCCTGAAGCTTTCTTT.

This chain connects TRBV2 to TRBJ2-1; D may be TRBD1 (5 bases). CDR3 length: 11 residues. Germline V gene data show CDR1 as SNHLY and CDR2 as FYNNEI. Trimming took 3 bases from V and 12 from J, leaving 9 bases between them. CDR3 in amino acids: CASSEWGAQFF. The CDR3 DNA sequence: TGTGCCAGCAGTGAGTGGGGCGCGCAGTTCTTC.

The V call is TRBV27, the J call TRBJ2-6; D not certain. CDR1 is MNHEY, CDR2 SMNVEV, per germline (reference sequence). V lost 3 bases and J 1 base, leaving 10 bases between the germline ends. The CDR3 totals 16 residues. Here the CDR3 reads CASSFDRRSGANVLTF. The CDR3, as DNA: TGTGCCAGCAGTTTCGACCGACGTTCTGGGGCCAACGTCCTGACTTTC.

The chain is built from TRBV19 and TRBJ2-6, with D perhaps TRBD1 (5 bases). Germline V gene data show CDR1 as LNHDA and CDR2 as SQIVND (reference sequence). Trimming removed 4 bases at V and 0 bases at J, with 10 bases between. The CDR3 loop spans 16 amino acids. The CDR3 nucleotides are TGTGCCAGTAGTAGACAGATACCCTCTGGGGCCAACGTCCTGACTTTC. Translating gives CASSRQIPSGANVLTF.

This CDR3 is CASSQDGLGGTDTQYF. DNA for the CDR3: TGCGCCAGCAGCCAAGATGGGCTGGGGGGGACAGATACGCAGTATTTT. The chain joins TRBV4-3 to TRBJ2-3, with 7 bases identical to TRBD2. The germline CDR1 and CDR2 sequences are LGHNA and YSLEER. The ends lost 0 bases at V and 3 bases at J; junction bases unmatched: 6. The CDR3 runs 16 residues.

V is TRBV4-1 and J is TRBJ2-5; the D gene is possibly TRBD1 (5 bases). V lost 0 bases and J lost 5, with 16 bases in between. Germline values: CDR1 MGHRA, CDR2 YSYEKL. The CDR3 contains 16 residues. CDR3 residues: CASSQDWQGARETQYF. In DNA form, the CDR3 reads TGCGCCAGCAGCCAAGATTGGCAGGGTGCGCGGGAGACCCAGTACTTC.

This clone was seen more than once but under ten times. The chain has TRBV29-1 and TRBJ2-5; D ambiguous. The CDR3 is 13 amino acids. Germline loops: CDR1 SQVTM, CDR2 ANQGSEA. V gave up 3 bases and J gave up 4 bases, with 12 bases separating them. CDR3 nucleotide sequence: TGCAGCGTTGAGGCGTGGAAAGGAGAGACCCAGTACTTC. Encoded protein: CSVEAWKGETQYF.

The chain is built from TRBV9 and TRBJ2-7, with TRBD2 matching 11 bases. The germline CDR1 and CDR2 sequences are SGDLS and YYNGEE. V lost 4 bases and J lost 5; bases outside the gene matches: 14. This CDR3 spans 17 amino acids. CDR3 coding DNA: TGTGCCAGCAGCCCCTCCTTAGCGGGAGGGCCTCAAAACGAGCAGTACTTC. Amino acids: CASSPSLAGGPQNEQYF.

The DNA of the CDR3 is TGTGCCAGTAGTATCCCGGACGGAAAAGGAAAGCAGTACTTC. Translated, it gives CASSIPDGKGKQYF. The rearrangement uses TRBV19 and TRBJ2-7; D unresolved. V was trimmed by 3 bases and J by 8 bases, leaving 17 bases between them. The CDR3 is made up of 14 amino acids. Germline CDR1 and CDR2: LNHDA and SQIVND (reference sequence).

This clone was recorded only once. Here the CDR3 DNA reads TGTGCCAGCAGCTCGGACAGGGGGACCGGGGAGCTGTTTTTT. This gives the protein CASSSDRGTGELFF. The V gene is TRBV6-5, the J gene TRBJ2-2, with 10 bases matching TRBD1. The CDR3 contains 14 residues. Germline loops: CDR1 MNHEY, CDR2 SVGAGI. The junction had 3 bases not matched to a gene; V was cut back by 6 bases and J by 5 bases.

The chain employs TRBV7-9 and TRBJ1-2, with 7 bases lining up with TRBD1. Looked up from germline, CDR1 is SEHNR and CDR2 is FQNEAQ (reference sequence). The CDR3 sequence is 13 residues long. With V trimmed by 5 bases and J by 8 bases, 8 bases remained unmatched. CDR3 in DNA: TGTGCCAGCAGCCCCCAGACAGGGAGAGGCTACACCTTC. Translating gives CASSPQTGRGYTF.

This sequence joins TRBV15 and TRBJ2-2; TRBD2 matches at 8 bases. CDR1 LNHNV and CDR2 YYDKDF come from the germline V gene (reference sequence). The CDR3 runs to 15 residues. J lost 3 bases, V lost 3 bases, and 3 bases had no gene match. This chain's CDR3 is CATSSFGGDTGELFF. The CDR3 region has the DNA TGTGCCACCAGCAGTTTCGGGGGGGACACCGGGGAGCTGTTTTTT.